This TCR beta chain emerged from a study of T cell responses to AZD1222 COVID-19 vaccine. V lost 5 bases, J lost 6 bases, and 14 bases lay in between. Germline assignment: CDR1 SGHVS and CDR2 FQNEAQ. The CDR3 consists of 14 residues. Study results and limitations: Repertoire samples came only from after the peak T cell response.

Details on this clone: Antigen unknown.

The table came from immunoSEQ multiplex PCR; TCRdb's copy has only in-frame clones and leaves some out. The sample yields 100,000 or so clones, roughly 85% seen once. J is TRBJ1-5 and V is TRBV7-8, with D possibly TRBD1 on 6 matching bases. The sequence derives from an adult in good health. This sample comprised peripheral blood, obtained on day 0 of AZD1222 vaccination. CDR3 nucleotides: TGTGCCAGCAGCCCCTCCAGAGGGGGTCAGCCCCAGCATTTT. This encodes CASSPSRGGQPQHF. The variable domain in full, with the rest retrieved from reference TRBV7-8 and TRBJ1-5, is GAGVSQSPRYKVAKRGQDVALRCDPISGHVSLFWYQQALGQGPEFLTYFQNEAQLDKSGLPSDRFFAERPEGSVSTLKIQRTQQEDSAVYLCASSPSRGGQPQHFGDGTRLSIL.